This note documents a single T cell receptor beta chain sequence. This record belongs to a study of long-term antiretroviral therapy in people with HIV. In germline, CDR1 is SGDLS, CDR2 YYNGEE. This CDR3 contains 16 residues. Trimming removed 5 bases from V and 1 base from J, with 16 bases in between. Version v3.0 of the immunoSEQ assay ran at survey level. The method was immunoSEQ multiplex PCR; TCRdb's version includes in-frame clones alone and lacks a portion of them. The table includes 35,000 to 45,000 clones, roughly 80% detected once. Post-ART PBMC samples numbered at least two per donor, and pre-ART ones at least one.

The sequence was obtained from a man between 18 and 35 years old with HIV. V gene TRBV9 combines with J gene TRBJ2-1, with D perhaps matching TRBD2 (6 bases). Sequencing used unsorted PBMCs, obtained 0.3 years after starting antiretroviral therapy. CDR3 in DNA: TGTGCCAGCAGTACCCCCGCCCGGGGGTCCTACAATGAGCAGTTCTTC. Its translation is CASSTPARGSYNEQFF.